The next 32 T cell receptor beta chains were all read from a single sample in a study of cytomegalovirus exposure and HLA in healthy donors. Profiling relied on immunoSEQ multiplex PCR, and the TCRdb table lists in-frame clones only, not all of them. The sample has some 150,000 clones, about 89% seen once; the top ten hold 3.3%. Material: PBMCs. Receptors originate from a woman under 30 in good health and CMV-seropositive.

J is TRBJ1-1 and V is TRBV9, with D unclear. Trimming left V 0 bases short and J 0 bases short, with 15 bases between. There are 17 residues in the CDR3. Germline V lookup: CDR1 SGDLS, CDR2 YYNGEE. The CDR3 DNA follows: TGTGCCAGCAGCGTAGAGGAGGGAAGGGCTATGAACACTGAAGCTTTCTTT. This encodes CASSVEEGRAMNTEAFF.

This chain connects TRBV5-4 to TRBJ2-3; D is possibly TRBD2 (5 bases). V was cut by 0 bases and J by 1 base, with 9 bases left in between. The CDR3 is 15 amino acids. Germline V gives CDR1 SGHNT, CDR2 YYREEE (reference sequence). CDR3 amino acids: CASSLGGLGTDTQYF. DNA of the CDR3: TGTGCCAGCAGCTTGGGAGGGCTTGGCACAGATACGCAGTATTTT.

The chain couples TRBV4-3 to TRBJ2-5; possible D gene TRBD1, 7 bases. Germline loops: CDR1 LGHNA, CDR2 YSLEER. The V and J ends lost 3 bases and 2 bases respectively, with 16 bases between them. The CDR3 runs 16 residues. The CDR3 spells CASSHSSGGSQETQYF. In DNA, the CDR3 is TGCGCCAGCAGCCACTCGTCAGGGGGGTCACAAGAGACCCAGTACTTC.

V and J are TRBV4-2 and TRBJ2-1, with D possibly being TRBD1 (6 bases). Germline V gene data show CDR1 as LGHNA and CDR2 as YNFKEQ. Trimming took 0 bases from V and 0 from J, leaving 9 bases between them. The CDR3 runs 16 residues. DNA for the CDR3: TGTGCCAGCAGCCAAGAGGGGGCCAACTCCTACAATGAGCAGTTCTTC. Its protein is CASSQEGANSYNEQFF.

The chain uses TRBV9 and TRBJ1-1; no firm D call. Trimming cost V 3 bases and J 6 bases, with 12 bases left between them. Germline lookup yields CDR1 SGDLS and CDR2 YYNGEE. The CDR3 covers 13 residues. The DNA of the CDR3 is TGTGCCAGCAGCGGTAACAGTGTCGCTGAAGCTTTCTTT. This codes for CASSGNSVAEAFF. Full variable domain (missing parts from reference TRBV9 and TRBJ1-1): DSGVTQTPKHLITATGQRVTLRCSPRSGDLSVYWYQQSLDQGLQFLIQYYNGEERAKGNILERFSAQQFPDLHSELNLSSLELGDSALYFCASSGNSVAEAFFGQGTRLTVV.

The chain uses TRBV6-5 and TRBJ1-2; D not certain. CDR3 length equals 13 residues. Germline V lookup: CDR1 MNHEY, CDR2 SVGAGI. V gave up 2 bases and J gave up 1 base, with 5 bases separating them. The chain's CDR3 is CASSYGNNYGYTF. The CDR3 DNA reads as TGTGCCAGCAGTTACGGCAATAACTATGGCTACACCTTC.

The V call is TRBV6-5, the J call TRBJ2-2, with 9 positions matching TRBD1. The CDR3 loop spans 15 amino acids. CDR1 is MNHEY, CDR2 SVGAGI, per germline. V dropped 6 bases and J dropped 4; count of bases not matched to a gene: 6. The CDR3 here is CASRNRGQVTGELFF. Here the CDR3 DNA reads TGTGCCAGCAGGAACAGGGGGCAGGTCACCGGGGAGCTGTTTTTT.

V usage is TRBV4-1 and J usage is TRBJ1-5; 8 bases match TRBD1. V gave up 2 bases and J gave up 7 bases; unmatched junction bases: 10. From germline, CDR1 is MGHRA and CDR2 YSYEKL. The CDR3 is 16 amino acids. CDR3 DNA: TGCGCCAGCAGCCAAAAAAGCGACAGGGGTTTGCAGCCCCAGCATTTT. Translated, it gives CASSQKSDRGLQPQHF.

The gene calls are TRBV7-9 and TRBJ1-1; D gene uncertain. Trimming took 5 bases from V and 1 from J, leaving 8 bases between them. CDR1 and CDR2 (germline): SEHNR, FQNEAQ (reference sequence). This CDR3 spans 13 amino acids. The CDR3 coding sequence is TGTGCCAGCAGCCCCCGCGGGAACACTGAAGCTTTCTTT. Amino acid sequence: CASSPRGNTEAFF. The full variable domain, rest sourced from reference TRBV7-9 and TRBJ1-1, is DTGVSQNPRHKITKRGQNVTFRCDPISEHNRLYWYRQTLGQGPEFLTYFQNEAQLEKSRLLSDRFSAERPKGSFSTLEIQRTEQGDSAMYLCASSPRGNTEAFFGQGTRLTVV.

The chain has TRBV12-5 and TRBJ2-4, with TRBD2 as a possible D gene (7 bases). The V gene lost 8 bases and the J gene lost 3 bases, with 17 bases spanning the gap. CDR3 length: 15 amino acids. CDR1 is LGHNT and CDR2 is FRNRAP in the germline V gene. CDR3 in amino acids: CASMGAGAHKNIQYF. The CDR3, as DNA: TGTGCTAGTATGGGGGCGGGGGCGCACAAAAACATTCAGTACTTC.

The chain uses TRBV11-3 and TRBJ2-7; 9 nucleotides match TRBD2. Trimming at V came to 0 bases and at J to 6 bases, leaving 6 bases not matched to a gene. Germline lookup yields CDR1 SGHNT and CDR2 YENEEA. CDR3 length: 15 amino acids. As DNA, the CDR3 is TGTGCCAGCAGCTTAGACCTAGCGGGGCGGGTCGAGCAGTACTTC. Its protein is CASSLDLAGRVEQYF.

V and J are TRBV5-6 and TRBJ2-2; 9 bases are a match to TRBD1. CDR3 size: 15 residues. From germline, CDR1 is SGHDT and CDR2 YYEEEE. The V gene end was trimmed by 2 bases and the J gene end by 3 bases; junction bases not matched to a gene: 2. CDR3 nucleotide sequence: TGTGCCAGCAGCTTCGGGACAGGGTACACCGGGGAGCTGTTTTTT. This translates into CASSFGTGYTGELFF.

The chain employs TRBV7-2 and TRBJ2-3; 10 nucleotides match TRBD2. V lost 0 bases, J lost 4 bases, and 7 bases stayed unmatched. The germline V gene has CDR1 SGHTA and CDR2 FQGNSA. CDR3 length: 17 residues. For the CDR3, the DNA is TGTGCCAGCAGCTTAGCGCCTCTAGCGGGAGCATCAGATACGCAGTATTTT. Amino acid sequence: CASSLAPLAGASDTQYF.

This sequence joins TRBV11-3 and TRBJ1-2; 9 bases align to TRBD1. The germline gives CDR1 SGHNT, CDR2 YENEEA. Trimming removed 5 bases from V and 4 bases from J; junction bases left unmatched: 11. This CDR3 spans 16 amino acids. For the CDR3, the DNA is TGTGCCAGCAGCCCAGGGACAGGGAGTCTCGGCTATGGCTACACCTTC. It specifies CASSPGTGSLGYGYTF.

V is TRBV27 and J is TRBJ2-5, with D perhaps matching TRBD2 (6 bases). Trimming took off 5 bases at V and 5 bases at J, with 27 bases between the two ends. Germline-derived CDR1 and CDR2 are MNHEY and SMNVEV (reference sequence). The CDR3 extends over 18 amino acids. The DNA for the CDR3 is TGTGCCAGCAGTCCTTATCTTTCCCGTCTGGCGGGGTGGGAGACCCAGTACTTC. It is translated as CASSPYLSRLAGWETQYF.

This clone appeared a single time. The chain recombines TRBV10-1 with TRBJ2-7, with 8 nucleotides matching TRBD2. This CDR3 contains 13 residues. With V trimmed by 3 bases and J by 6 bases, 4 bases remained unmatched. The germline gives CDR1 WNHNN, CDR2 SYGVQD (reference sequence). The CDR3 is CASSDPGGGEQYF. The CDR3 DNA reads as TGCGCCAGCAGTGACCCGGGAGGGGGCGAGCAGTACTTC.

V and J are TRBV6-1 and TRBJ1-1, with a possible D match to TRBD1 (5 bases). This CDR3 region has 14 residues. The V end was cut by 8 bases, the J end by 0 bases, with 13 bases between. CDR1 and CDR2 from the germline V gene are MNHNS and SASEGT. The CDR3 coding sequence is TGTGCCAGCGGAGGGGTTCCGATGAACACTGAAGCTTTCTTT. It specifies CASGGVPMNTEAFF.

This chain links TRBV6-4 with TRBJ2-1; TRBD1 is a possible D gene (5 bases). Between the trimmed V and J ends, which lost 6 bases and 5 bases, there was a span of 14 bases. CDR3 length equals 14 residues. CDR1 and CDR2 from the germline V gene are MRHNA and SNTAGT. CDR3 in amino acids: CASSPGPGNNEQFF. In DNA form, the CDR3 reads TGTGCCAGCAGCCCTGGGCCAGGGAACAATGAGCAGTTCTTC.

The chain couples TRBV7-9 to TRBJ2-1, with 12 bases lining up with TRBD2. V dropped 3 bases and J dropped 7; count of bases not matched to a gene: 10. Germline V CDR1 and CDR2: SEHNR, FQNEAQ (reference sequence). This CDR3 contains 17 residues. CDR3 sequence reads: CASSFTRLAGVRNEQFF. The CDR3 bases are TGTGCCAGCAGCTTTACCCGACTAGCGGGAGTGCGAAATGAGCAGTTCTTC.

J is TRBJ1-5 and V is TRBV6-5; no clear D. The CDR3 is 13 residues long. The V end lost 5 bases, the J end lost 3 bases, and 8 bases lay between the germline ends. The germline V gene has CDR1 MNHEY and CDR2 SVGAGI. The CDR3 here is CASSQADNQPQHF. Written as DNA, the CDR3 is TGTGCCAGCAGTCAAGCTGACAATCAGCCCCAGCATTTT.

This chain connects TRBV4-2 to TRBJ1-5; D is possibly TRBD1 (6 bases). This CDR3 is 15 amino acids long. V was cut by 4 bases and J by 4 bases, with 14 bases left in between. CDR1 LGHNA and CDR2 YNFKEQ come from the germline V gene. The CDR3 spells CASSPHLDRNQPQHF. CDR3 sequence (DNA): TGTGCCAGCAGCCCCCACCTGGACAGAAATCAGCCCCAGCATTTT.

A single count supports this clone. The chain joins TRBV30 to TRBJ2-7; a possible D gene is TRBD2 (6 bases). The V and J ends lost 2 bases and 2 bases respectively, with 10 bases between them. CDR3 size: 13 residues. The germline V gene encodes CDR1 GTSNPN and CDR2 SVGIG (reference sequence). The CDR3: CAWSNSGTYEQYF. CDR3 bases: TGTGCCTGGAGTAATAGCGGTACCTACGAGCAGTACTTC. Drawing the rest from reference TRBV30 and TRBJ2-7, the complete variable domain is SQTIHQWPATLVQPVGSPLSLECTVEGTSNPNLYWYRQAAGRGLQLLFYSVGIGQISSEVPQNLSASRPQDRQFILSSKKLLLSDSGFYLCAWSNSGTYEQYFGPGTRLTVT.

The V call is TRBV4-1, the J call TRBJ2-7, with 12 nucleotides matching TRBD2. Germline-derived CDR1 and CDR2 are MGHRA and YSYEKL. This CDR3 region has 16 residues. V was pared by 2 bases and J by 2 bases, with 4 bases of the junction left unmatched. The CDR3 DNA reads as TGCGCCAGCAGCCAATCTAGACTAGCGGGAGCCTACGAGCAGTACTTC. Protein product: CASSQSRLAGAYEQYF.

The chain couples TRBV4-1 to TRBJ2-7; 10 bases fit TRBD2. The V and J ends lost 1 base and 2 bases, in that order; junction bases with no gene match: 8. CDR1 MGHRA and CDR2 YSYEKL come from the germline V gene. CDR3 length: 17 amino acids. The CDR3, as DNA: TGCGCCAGCAGCCAAGTAACCGGGACTAGCGAGACCTACGAGCAGTACTTC. Protein: CASSQVTGTSETYEQYF.

The chain employs TRBV5-1 and TRBJ2-2; 16 bases are shared with TRBD2. The J segment lost 6 bases and the V segment lost 3 bases, leaving 8 bases of the junction unmatched. Germline CDR1 and CDR2: SGHRS and YFSETQ. This CDR3 has 18 amino acids. CDR3 coding DNA: TGCGCCAGCAGCTCGGGACTAGCGGGAGGGCGAGTCGCCGGGGAGCTGTTTTTT. This sequence encodes CASSSGLAGGRVAGELFF.

V and J are TRBV6-5 and TRBJ1-2; 9 nucleotides line up with TRBD1. The CDR3 consists of 15 residues. The junction had 5 bases not matched to a gene; V was cut back by 6 bases and J by 0 bases. Germline CDR1 MNHEY, CDR2 SVGAGI. This CDR3 reads CASSGQGHTNYGYTF. The CDR3 DNA sequence: TGTGCCAGCAGCGGACAGGGGCATACTAACTATGGCTACACCTTC.

The chain couples TRBV2 to TRBJ1-1; TRBD1 might be the D (5 bases). The germline V gene has CDR1 SNHLY and CDR2 FYNNEI. V was cut by 6 bases and J by 4 bases, with 18 bases left in between. The CDR3 has 15 amino acids. CDR3 sequence (DNA): TGTGCCAGCAGAAGAGACCAGGGAAGGTTCACTGAAGCTTTCTTT. As protein: CASRRDQGRFTEAFF.

V and J are TRBV30 and TRBJ1-4; 11 bases match TRBD1. Germline V gene data show CDR1 as GTSNPN and CDR2 as SVGIG (reference sequence). This CDR3 spans 15 amino acids. Trimming at V came to 1 base and at J to 7 bases, leaving 5 bases not matched to a gene. CDR3 in DNA: TGTGCCTGGAGTGGCACCGGGACAGGGGGTGAAAAACTGTTTTTT. Its protein product is CAWSGTGTGGEKLFF.

This chain connects TRBV5-8 to TRBJ2-7, with TRBD1 matching 7 bases. With V trimmed by 3 bases and J by 2 bases, 8 bases remained unmatched. From germline, CDR1 is SGHTS and CDR2 YDEGEE. The CDR3 loop spans 15 amino acids. The chain's CDR3 is CASSSLRTGPYEQYF. CDR3 in DNA: TGTGCCAGCAGCTCCCTAAGGACAGGCCCCTACGAGCAGTACTTC.

This rearrangement joins TRBV6-5 to TRBJ1-4, with 7 bases that match TRBD1. This CDR3 region has 13 residues. V lost 8 bases and J lost 4; bases outside the gene matches: 4. Germline V gene lookup returns CDR1 MNHEY and CDR2 SVGAGI. The CDR3 DNA follows: TGTGCCAGCTGTGACAGGGTTAATGAAAAACTGTTTTTT. Translated, it gives CASCDRVNEKLFF.

This chain connects TRBV11-1 to TRBJ2-7; D possibly corresponds to TRBD2 (8 bases). The V and J ends lost 5 bases and 3 bases respectively, with 17 bases between them. The CDR3 contains 15 residues. The germline V gene encodes CDR1 SGHAT and CDR2 FQDESV (reference sequence). The CDR3 region has the DNA TGTGCCAGCAGCCCCGGGGGGGGGACAGACTACGAGCAGTACTTC. Translating it yields CASSPGGGTDYEQYF. The variable domain in full, completed from reference TRBV11-1 and TRBJ2-7, reads EAEVAQSPRYKITEKSQAVAFWCDPISGHATLYWYRQILGQGPELLVQFQDESVVDDSQLPKDRFSAERLKGVDSTLKIQPAELGDSAMYLCASSPGGGTDYEQYFGPGTRLTVT.

The chain links TRBV10-1 to TRBJ2-2, with 8 bases lining up with TRBD2. Losses at the gene ends were 2 bases for V and 1 base for J; bases not matched to a gene: 6. This CDR3 has 17 amino acids. Germline CDR1 is WNHNN and CDR2 is SYGVQD (reference sequence). CDR3 coding DNA: TGCGCCAGCAGTGAGGGTAGCGGGGCGGAGAACACCGGGGAGCTGTTTTTT. Its translation: CASSEGSGAENTGELFF.